The TCR beta chain described here comes from a study of blood T cell repertoires in COVID-19. Profiling relied on immunoSEQ multiplex PCR, and the TCRdb table lists in-frame clones only, not all of them. The sample lists 150,000 or so clones; 60% to 80% were seen once. Germline lookup yields CDR1 WNHNN and CDR2 SYGVQD (reference sequence). The length of the CDR3 is 15 residues. The junction had 12 bases not matched to a gene; V was cut back by 7 bases and J by 8 bases. Sequencing used PBMCs or T cells enriched from blood (not recorded which). This chain connects TRBV10-1 to TRBJ2-1; 9 bases line up with TRBD2. The TCR was taken from a woman aged 50 to 60 who had recovered from COVID-19. The CDR3 DNA reads TGCGCCAGCAAAAGTAGTGGTAGCGGGAGCGATGAGCAGTTCTTC. Translation gives CASKSSGSGSDEQFF.